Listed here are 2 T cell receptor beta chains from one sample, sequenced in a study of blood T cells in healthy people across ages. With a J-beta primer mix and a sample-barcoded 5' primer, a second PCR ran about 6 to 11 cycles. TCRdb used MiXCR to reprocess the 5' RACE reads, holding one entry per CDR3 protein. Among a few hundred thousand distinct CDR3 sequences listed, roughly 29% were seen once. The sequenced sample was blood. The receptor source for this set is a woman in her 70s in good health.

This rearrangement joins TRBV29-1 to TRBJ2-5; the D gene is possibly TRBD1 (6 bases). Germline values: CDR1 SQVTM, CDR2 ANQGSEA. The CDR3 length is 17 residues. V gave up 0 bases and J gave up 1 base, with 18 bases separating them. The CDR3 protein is CSVEDLRAVGAQETQYF. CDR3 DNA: TGCAGCGTTGAAGATCTTAGGGCAGTGGGGGCCCAAGAGACCCAGTACTTC.

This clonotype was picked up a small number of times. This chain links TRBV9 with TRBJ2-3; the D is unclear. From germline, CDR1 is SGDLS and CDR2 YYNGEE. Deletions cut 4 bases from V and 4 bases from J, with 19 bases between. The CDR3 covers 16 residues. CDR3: CASSSRTLPVPDTQYF. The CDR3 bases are TGTGCCAGCAGCTCTCGGACCCTACCAGTCCCAGATACGCAGTATTTT.